The 6 T cell receptor beta chains listed next were all sequenced from one sample in a study of blood T cell repertoires in COVID-19. TCRdb's copy holds only in-frame clones and misses some; the assay was immunoSEQ multiplex PCR. The data hold more than 200,000 clones, with around 80% observed a single time. The sequencing input was peripheral blood. Every receptor here comes from a man aged 55 to 69 with acute or convalescent COVID-19.

The chain carries TRBV4-1 and TRBJ2-1; 9 nucleotides line up with TRBD1. Germline V gives CDR1 MGHRA, CDR2 YSYEKL. Losses at the gene ends were 4 bases for V and 4 bases for J; bases not matched to a gene: 2. The CDR3 loop spans 14 amino acids. CDR3 DNA: TGCGCCAGCAGCCTCGGGACAGGGTACAATGAGCAGTTCTTC. This codes for CASSLGTGYNEQFF.

V is TRBV7-3 and J is TRBJ2-1; perhaps TRBD1 as D (6 bases). The germline gives CDR1 SGHTA, CDR2 FQGTGA. V was clipped by 0 bases and J by 8 bases, with 11 bases between them. This CDR3 comprises 14 residues. The CDR3: CASSLTRGLHEQFF. CDR3 DNA sequence: TGTGCCAGCAGCTTAACCAGGGGATTGCATGAGCAGTTCTTC.

The V call is TRBV5-1, the J call TRBJ2-7; D may be TRBD2 (5 bases). The CDR3 runs 14 residues. Germline V CDR1 and CDR2: SGHRS, YFSETQ. V was cut by 0 bases and J by 5 bases, with 12 bases left in between. The chain's CDR3 is CASSLVGSSDEQYF. Here the CDR3 DNA reads TGCGCCAGCAGCTTGGTGGGGAGCTCGGACGAGCAGTACTTC.

This clone has a single count. At the DNA level, this CDR3 is encoded by other sequences in the same sample as well. The J gene is TRBJ1-1, the V gene TRBV24-1; D is possibly TRBD1 (5 bases). Germline assignment: CDR1 KGHDR and CDR2 SFDVKD. V gave up 3 bases and J gave up 8 bases, with 9 bases separating them. The CDR3 length is 12 residues. CDR3 residues: CATSDLQGEAFF. In DNA form, the CDR3 reads TGTGCCACCAGTGATCTTCAGGGAGAAGCTTTCTTT.

The rearrangement joins TRBV9 to TRBJ2-1; perhaps TRBD1 as D (5 bases). This CDR3 contains 14 residues. Deletions cut 0 bases from V and 7 bases from J, with 11 bases between. Per the germline V gene, CDR1 is SGDLS and CDR2 is YYNGEE. The CDR3 spells CASSVEGRENEQFF. DNA of the CDR3: TGTGCCAGCAGCGTAGAGGGCAGGGAAAATGAGCAGTTCTTC.

This chain connects TRBV7-9 to TRBJ1-2; 7 bases line up with TRBD1. The V and J ends lost 7 bases and 4 bases, in that order; junction bases with no gene match: 15. From germline, CDR1 is SEHNR and CDR2 FQNEAQ (reference sequence). CDR3 length: 16 residues. The CDR3 DNA reads TGTGCCAGCACCGAGGGGGCGGGGAGCACAAGCTATGGCTACACCTTC. It codes for CASTEGAGSTSYGYTF.